What follows describes a single TCR beta chain. Its target is not known. The data were taken from a study of beta chain features in type 1 diabetes. A heparinised blood draw that averaged around 100 mL was obtained once from each donor. CD4+ naive, central memory, regulatory and stem cell-like memory subsets were isolated by sorting on CD45RO/CCR7/CD25/CD127/CD95/CD27. Purities over 95% were achieved in all sorted populations. Expressed TCRB transcripts got sequenced, as all isolated RNA was reverse transcribed. Clones were read by immunoSEQ multiplex PCR, and TCRdb kept only the in-frame ones, dropping some. The sample has a few hundred thousand clones, 24% seen once. Germline trimming cut 5 bases from V and 4 bases from J; bases unmatched to any gene: 7. The CDR3 length is 13 residues. Germline lookup yields CDR1 GTSNPN and CDR2 SVGIG (reference sequence). Notes on the study in general: Shortening of TCRB CDR3s, moderate but significant, appeared in all four CD4+ subsets of Type 1 diabetes patients. The study notes PCR might favor shorter templates equally in patients and controls.

This clonotype originated in a woman aged 25 to 39 with type 1 diabetes. Material for sequencing was naive CD4+ T cells from blood. The rearrangement joins TRBV30 to TRBJ1-1, with 7 positions matching TRBD1. This chain's CDR3 is CAWVGQGVTEAFF. For the CDR3, the DNA is TGTGCCTGGGTCGGGCAGGGGGTCACTGAAGCTTTCTTT.